The entry below gives a single T cell receptor (beta chain) sequence along with its context. Its antigen is unknown. This sample is part of a study of CD8 T cells in Susac syndrome. On the study more broadly: The Susac syndrome patients were therapy-naive, on corticosteroids, or on intravenous immunoglobulin alone at blood draw. Overall study results and limits: Repertoires of Susac syndrome CD4+ T cells lacked clonal expansion. The study recognized that the number of individuals in its TCR sequencing and HLA analysis was relatively small.

The RNA, about 0.45 to 1 ug, was put through reverse transcription using random hexamers. The TCR beta CDR3 was amplified by immunoSEQ multiplex PCR across 54 Vbeta, 13 Jbeta. Each CDR3 protein gets one entry after TCRdb re-called the immunoSEQ multiplex PCR reads with MiXCR. Of 71,000 or so distinct CDR3 sequences in the sample, approximately 93% were seen once. The V gene end was trimmed by 5 bases and the J gene end by 3 bases; junction bases not matched to a gene: 11. The CDR3 totals 16 residues. CDR1 is SGHTA, CDR2 FQGNSA, per germline. The source of this sequence is a human donor with Susac syndrome. The V and J genes are TRBV7-2 and TRBJ2-3; 7 positions match TRBD2. What was sequenced was CD4+ T cells from PBMCs. Here the CDR3 reads CASSPRTSKSTDTQYF. The CDR3 DNA follows: TGTGCCAGCAGCCCGAGGACTAGTAAGAGTACAGATACGCAGTATTTT.